This is a list of T cell receptor beta chains from one sample in a study of T cell responses to AZD1222 COVID-19 vaccine. Only in-frame clones appear in the TCRdb table, and some are missing; sequencing was by immunoSEQ multiplex PCR. The repertoire holds approximately 220,000 clones, 85% to 95% seen once, with about 1% in the top ten. Sequencing used peripheral blood, obtained on day 0 of MenACWY control vaccination. The receptors were sampled from an adult in good health. CDR3s include the opening cysteine and the closing phenylalanine or tryptophan. The order of the fields is J gene, V gene, D gene, clone size, CDR3 DNA, CDR3 protein. The D gene is left open where the match is weak. A clone size is listed for some rows: how often the clone was seen (once, few, many), or a class if it is expanded.

J: TRBJ1-5; V: TRBV7-8; D: .; size: .; DNA: TGTGCCAGCAGCGCAGACAGGACCAGCAATCAGCCCCAGCATTTT; CDR3: CASSADRTSNQPQHF
J: TRBJ1-3; V: TRBV12-5; D: .; size: .; DNA: TGTGCTAGTGGTTTGGAGGGCCCAGCGGGGAACACCATATATTTT; CDR3: CASGLEGPAGNTIYF
J: TRBJ2-3; V: TRBV4-2; D: TRBD2; size: .; DNA: TGTGCCAGCAGCCAAGTTCTAGCGGGAGGAACTAGCACAGATACGCAGTATTTT; CDR3: CASSQVLAGGTSTDTQYF
J: TRBJ1-2; V: TRBV7-9; D: .; size: .; DNA: TGTGCCAGCAGCTTGGACCGCTATGGCTACACCTTC; CDR3: CASSLDRYGYTF
J: TRBJ1-1; V: TRBV7-3; D: .; size: .; DNA: TGTGCCAGCAGCTTAACGCCACTACTAGGTGGTGAAGCTTTCTTT; CDR3: CASSLTPLLGGEAFF
J: TRBJ2-1; V: TRBV25-1; D: .; size: .; DNA: TGTGCCAGCAGGAGGTTTAATGAGCAGTTCTTC; CDR3: CASRRFNEQFF
J: TRBJ1-6; V: TRBV10-2; D: .; size: .; DNA: TGCGCCAGCAGTGTTCGAGGGTCACCCCTCCACTTT; CDR3: CASSVRGSPLHF
J: TRBJ1-5; V: TRBV6-6; D: .; size: .; DNA: TGTGCCAGCAGTCTCGGGGGGCGCCCTAGCAATCAGCCCCAGCATTTT; CDR3: CASSLGGRPSNQPQHF
J: TRBJ1-4; V: TRBV5-1; D: TRBD1; size: .; DNA: TGCGCCAGCAGCTCTGGACAGGTGAATGAAAAACTGTTTTTT; CDR3: CASSSGQVNEKLFF
J: TRBJ2-1; V: TRBV11-1; D: TRBD1; size: once; DNA: TGTGCCAGCAGCTTACCACAGGGGGCGCAGTTCTTC; CDR3: CASSLPQGAQFF
J: TRBJ2-5; V: TRBV7-7; D: .; size: .; DNA: TGTGCCAGCAGCCTGCGAGGGGCAGGCGAGACCCAGTACTTC; CDR3: CASSLRGAGETQYF
J: TRBJ1-1; V: TRBV6-2/TRBV6-3; D: .; size: .; DNA: TGTGCCAGCAGTCGAGGGGGGCAGGGGACTGAAGCTTTCTTT; CDR3: CASSRGGQGTEAFF
J: TRBJ2-4; V: TRBV6-5; D: .; size: .; DNA: TGTGCCAGCAGTTACTCGTCGGCAGCCAAAAACATTCAGTACTTC; CDR3: CASSYSSAAKNIQYF
J: TRBJ1-1; V: TRBV2; D: .; size: .; DNA: TGTGCCAGCAGTCAGGGTAGGGACACTGAAGCTTTCTTT; CDR3: CASSQGRDTEAFF
J: TRBJ1-6; V: TRBV2; D: .; size: .; DNA: TGTGCCAGCAGTGAAGCGGGACTGATTAATTCACCCCTCCACTTT; CDR3: CASSEAGLINSPLHF
J: TRBJ2-1; V: TRBV5-6; D: .; size: .; DNA: TGTGCCAGCAGCTTTTCGGCATCGGTCTTGGACAATGAGCAGTTCTTC; CDR3: CASSFSASVLDNEQFF
J: TRBJ2-2; V: TRBV5-1; D: .; size: .; DNA: TGCGCCAGCAGCTGGGCCCAACAGGGAACCGGGGAGCTGTTTTTT; CDR3: CASSWAQQGTGELFF
J: TRBJ2-5; V: TRBV13; D: .; size: .; DNA: TGTGCCAGCAGCTTAGGACCGGGAGAGACCCAGTACTTC; CDR3: CASSLGPGETQYF
J: TRBJ1-3; V: TRBV7-8; D: TRBD1; size: .; DNA: TGTGCCAGCAGCTCCCCGGGACAGGGGGCTGGAAACACCATATATTTT; CDR3: CASSSPGQGAGNTIYF
J: TRBJ1-3; V: TRBV11-3; D: .; size: .; DNA: TGTGCCAGCAGCCTCCAGTCAGGAAACACCATATATTTT; CDR3: CASSLQSGNTIYF
J: TRBJ1-2; V: TRBV10-3; D: TRBD1; size: .; DNA: TGTGCCATCAGTGGGGGGACAGGACTACTAGCTAACTATGGCTACACCTTC; CDR3: CAISGGTGLLANYGYTF
J: TRBJ1-4; V: TRBV6-6; D: TRBD1; size: .; DNA: TGTGCCAGCAGTCGATATTCCTCGAGGTGGGACAGGGGAGGTAATGAAAAACTGTTTTTT; CDR3: CASSRYSSRWDRGGNEKLFF
J: TRBJ1-4; V: TRBV5-6; D: .; size: .; DNA: TGTGCCAGCAGCGGGAGACACAGAACTAATGAAAAACTGTTTTTT; CDR3: CASSGRHRTNEKLFF
J: TRBJ1-2; V: TRBV3-1/TRBV3-2; D: .; size: .; DNA: TGTGCCAGCAGCCAAGAAGCCTCCCCACAATTAGGCCGTGGCTACACCTTC; CDR3: CASSQEASPQLGRGYTF
J: TRBJ1-2; V: TRBV19; D: .; size: .; DNA: TGTGCCAGTAGTCCTATATCATTTGAGAACTATGGCTACACCTTC; CDR3: CASSPISFENYGYTF
J: TRBJ1-6; V: TRBV4-2; D: .; size: .; DNA: TGTGCCAGCAGCCCCCTAGGGAGTAATTCACCCCTCCACTTT; CDR3: CASSPLGSNSPLHF
J: TRBJ1-5; V: TRBV12-3/TRBV12-4; D: .; size: .; DNA: TGTGCCAGCAGCCCCCCCGATCAGCCCCAGCATTTT; CDR3: CASSPPDQPQHF
J: TRBJ2-1; V: TRBV5-1; D: .; size: .; DNA: TGCGCCAGCAGCTTGGATCCGGGACCGAATAACAATGAGCAGTTCTTC; CDR3: CASSLDPGPNNNEQFF
J: TRBJ1-5; V: TRBV19; D: .; size: .; DNA: TGTGCCAGTAGTCCCGAAGGTAATAGACCCCAGCATTTT; CDR3: CASSPEGNRPQHF
J: TRBJ2-5; V: TRBV7-2; D: .; size: .; DNA: TGTGCCAGCAGCTTGGGGGCAGGGGAGACCCAGTACTTC; CDR3: CASSLGAGETQYF
J: TRBJ1-1; V: TRBV5-1; D: .; size: .; DNA: TGCGCCAGCAGCTTGGCCGGGGAGGACGGCCGGACTGAAGCTTTCTTT; CDR3: CASSLAGEDGRTEAFF
J: TRBJ1-2; V: TRBV6-5; D: .; size: .; DNA: TGTGCCAGCAGTTACTCCGGGGCTGGGAGTGGCTACACCTTC; CDR3: CASSYSGAGSGYTF
J: TRBJ1-3; V: TRBV18; D: .; size: .; DNA: TGTGCCAGCTCATCTCAGGTCCGAGAGGGAAACACCATATATTTT; CDR3: CASSSQVREGNTIYF
J: TRBJ1-5; V: TRBV25-1; D: .; size: .; DNA: TGTGCCTCAAGGGGGAGAGGAGGTACCAATCAGCCCCAGCATTTT; CDR3: CASRGRGGTNQPQHF
J: TRBJ1-2; V: TRBV6-5; D: .; size: .; DNA: TGTGCCAGCAGTCCCCGGGGCAGACACTATGGCTACACCTTC; CDR3: CASSPRGRHYGYTF
J: TRBJ1-1; V: TRBV21-1; D: .; size: .; DNA: TGTGCCAGCAGCCATAACGCTCTCACTGAAGCTTTCTTT; CDR3: CASSHNALTEAFF
J: TRBJ2-3; V: TRBV18; D: .; size: .; DNA: TGTGCCAGCTCACCATCCACAGATACGCAGTATTTT; CDR3: CASSPSTDTQYF
J: TRBJ1-6; V: TRBV6-5; D: .; size: .; DNA: TGTGCCAGCACCCCCTCGACAGGTGTATATTCACCCCTCCACTTT; CDR3: CASTPSTGVYSPLHF
J: TRBJ1-2; V: TRBV5-4; D: TRBD1; size: .; DNA: TGTGCCAGCAGATTACAGGGGAGCGGCTACACCTTC; CDR3: CASRLQGSGYTF
J: TRBJ1-2; V: TRBV6-4; D: .; size: .; DNA: TGTGCCAGCAGTGCGACAGACCCTCCCCATGGCTACACCTTC; CDR3: CASSATDPPHGYTF
J: TRBJ1-2; V: TRBV5-6; D: .; size: .; DNA: TGTGCCAGCAGCTTGGAGGGAGTCTATGGCTACACCTTC; CDR3: CASSLEGVYGYTF
J: TRBJ1-6; V: TRBV28; D: .; size: .; DNA: TGTGCCAGCAGTCTCCCGAAGTCCCGGGCGTCGAATTCACCCCTCCACTTT; CDR3: CASSLPKSRASNSPLHF
J: TRBJ1-1; V: TRBV28; D: .; size: .; DNA: TGTGCCAGCAGTACACCCGGTGGAAATGAAGCTTTCTTT; CDR3: CASSTPGGNEAFF
J: TRBJ1-3; V: TRBV6-5; D: TRBD1; size: once; DNA: TGTGCCAGCAGCGATGGACAGGGGACTGGAAACACCATATATTTT; CDR3: CASSDGQGTGNTIYF